This T cell receptor beta chain was observed in a study of T cell responses to AZD1222 COVID-19 vaccine. This table comes from immunoSEQ multiplex PCR, and its TCRdb copy is limited to in-frame clones, with some not included. The sample records some 160,000 clones, less than 95% being singletons. This CDR3 comprises 15 residues. V was trimmed by 2 bases and J by 2 bases, leaving 13 bases between them. Germline loops: CDR1 KGHSH, CDR2 LQKENI. The TCR comes from an adult in good health. The chain is built from TRBV18 and TRBJ2-7; D not resolved. The sequencing used peripheral blood, collected on day 0 of AZD1222 vaccination. Here the CDR3 reads CASSPASDRTYEQYF. In DNA, the CDR3 is TGTGCCAGCTCACCAGCTTCAGACCGGACCTACGAGCAGTACTTC.